This T cell receptor beta chain came from a study of regulatory T cells in long-lasting Graves disease. Study at large: Graves' cases, newly diagnosed, had used antithyroid drugs under 3 months. Study-wide points: Persistent disease was characterized by preferential usage of TRBV28, TRBJ1-2 and TRBJ2-5. Whereas 1,000 or so public clonotypes were shared by new patients, persistent patients shared more, at some 3,000.

The time point is: newly diagnosed GD, antithyroid drugs for less than 3 months. RNA extracted from PBMCs served as the sequencing template. Germline CDR1 reads DFQATT; CDR2 reads SNEGSKA (reference sequence). This CDR3 has 11 amino acids. The germline V and J ends were trimmed by 5 bases and 5 bases, with 10 bases remaining between them. This clonotype was counted a few times. What it binds is not known. For TCR beta, libraries came from iRepertoire HTBI primers and Arm-PCR of CDR3 regions. MiXCR was run by TCRdb on the multiplex PCR reads, yielding one entry per CDR3 protein. The sample includes just over 600,000 distinct CDR3 sequences, less than 20% of them seen just once. The same specimen was also included in a second study, on T cells in Graves' hyperthyroidism and ophthalmopathy. That source notes: Hyperthyroidism of Graves' type that showed no ophthalmopathy progression within 18 months was stable.

The input for sequencing was peripheral blood mononuclear cells (PBMCs), taken at new diagnosis, from a patient treated with antithyroid drugs. The receptor was derived from a woman aged 30 to 39 with Graves disease. The chain has TRBV20-1 and TRBJ2-7; no clear D. This CDR3 is CSADQLDEQYF. CDR3 coding DNA: TGCAGTGCTGATCAGCTGGACGAGCAGTACTTC.